Below, 4 T cell receptor beta chains from the same sample are listed, as sequenced in a study of cytomegalovirus exposure and HLA in healthy donors. Produced via immunoSEQ multiplex PCR; TCRdb's table is partial and in-frame only. Of around 70,000 clones detected, around 94% appear once; the ten largest clones hold roughly 1.6%. The sequenced material came from PBMCs. The receptors here all came from a man aged 18 to 29 in good health and CMV-seropositive.

The chain employs TRBV19 and TRBJ1-2, with D unclear. The V and J ends lost 3 bases and 4 bases respectively, with 21 bases between them. CDR3 length equals 17 residues. The V gene's germline CDR1 is LNHDA and CDR2 SQIVND (reference sequence). CDR3: CASSIGTADRYLYGYTF. The CDR3 DNA reads as TGTGCCAGTAGTATTGGAACAGCGGACCGATATCTCTATGGCTACACCTTC. Full variable domain (missing parts from reference TRBV19 and TRBJ1-2): DGGITQSPKYLFRKEGQNVTLSCEQNLNHDAMYWYRQDPGQGLRLIYYSQIVNDFQKGDIAEGYSVSREKKESFPLTVTSAQKNPTAFYLCASSIGTADRYLYGYTFGSGTRLTVV.

The chain employs TRBV5-1 and TRBJ2-5, with TRBD2 as a possible D gene (5 bases). The V gene's germline CDR1 is SGHRS and CDR2 YFSETQ. The CDR3 covers 14 residues. Trimming left V 4 bases short and J 13 bases short, with 23 bases between. DNA for the CDR3: TGCGCCAGCAGCCCTACTTCGCGGGTCCGGGGAGCGTACTTC. Amino acids: CASSPTSRVRGAYF. The variable domain in full, with the rest retrieved from reference TRBV5-1 and TRBJ2-5, is KAGVTQTPRYLIKTRGQQVTLSCSPISGHRSVSWYQQTPGQGLQFLFEYFSETQRNKGNFPGRFSGRQFSNSRSEMNVSTLELGDSALYLCASSPTSRVRGAYFGPGTRLLVL.

The chain is built from TRBV5-4 and TRBJ2-3; 11 bases line up with TRBD1. Germline CDR1 and CDR2: SGHNT and YYREEE (reference sequence). The CDR3 runs to 15 residues. Trimming took 4 bases from V and 7 from J; bases not matched to a gene: 8. The CDR3 DNA reads TGTGCCAGCAGCACCGGACAGGGGGCGGGTTATACGCAGTATTTT. Its translation is CASSTGQGAGYTQYF.

This chain connects TRBV5-1 to TRBJ2-3; 7 bases are a match to TRBD2. CDR1 is SGHRS and CDR2 is YFSETQ in the germline V gene. CDR3 size: 17 residues. V lost 4 bases to trimming and J lost 4 bases; unmatched junction nucleotides: 15. CDR3 in DNA: TGCGCCAGCAGCCTTCGTACTAGCGCGAACGCCCCAGATACGCAGTATTTT. Its translation is CASSLRTSANAPDTQYF.